This entry concerns a single T cell receptor beta chain. The target antigen is unknown. TCR libraries were built in bulk with a published protocol and specific TCR primers. TCRdb re-derived calls from the PCR reads in MiXCR, one entry per CDR3 protein. Among hundreds of thousands of distinct CDR3 sequences, 25% were seen once, and the ten largest hold 0.78%. This entry is derived from a study of molecular identifiers for immune sequencing clone quantification. Study outcomes and limitations: For effector cells, clones above 20 RNA copies held over 98% of molecules; for naive cells, under 1%.

Trimming left V 1 base short and J 9 bases short, with 10 bases between. Germline-derived CDR1 and CDR2 are WNHNN and SYGVQD (reference sequence). The CDR3 has 13 amino acids. Sorting defined naive CD8 T cells as CD8+CD4-CCR7+CD45RA+. The TCR was taken from a human donor in good health. Some libraries in this study had Jurkat cell RNA spiked in. The rearrangement joins TRBV10-1 to TRBJ2-1, with D possibly being TRBD2 (5 bases). The sample comprised naive CD8+ T cells from blood, with Jurkat cell RNA spiked in. Subset meaning: FACS-sorted CD8+CD4-CCR7+CD45RA+ naive T cells. For the CDR3, the DNA is TGCGCCAGCAGTGAGTTCCTAGCCAGTGAGCAGTTCTTC. The encoded protein is CASSEFLASEQFF.